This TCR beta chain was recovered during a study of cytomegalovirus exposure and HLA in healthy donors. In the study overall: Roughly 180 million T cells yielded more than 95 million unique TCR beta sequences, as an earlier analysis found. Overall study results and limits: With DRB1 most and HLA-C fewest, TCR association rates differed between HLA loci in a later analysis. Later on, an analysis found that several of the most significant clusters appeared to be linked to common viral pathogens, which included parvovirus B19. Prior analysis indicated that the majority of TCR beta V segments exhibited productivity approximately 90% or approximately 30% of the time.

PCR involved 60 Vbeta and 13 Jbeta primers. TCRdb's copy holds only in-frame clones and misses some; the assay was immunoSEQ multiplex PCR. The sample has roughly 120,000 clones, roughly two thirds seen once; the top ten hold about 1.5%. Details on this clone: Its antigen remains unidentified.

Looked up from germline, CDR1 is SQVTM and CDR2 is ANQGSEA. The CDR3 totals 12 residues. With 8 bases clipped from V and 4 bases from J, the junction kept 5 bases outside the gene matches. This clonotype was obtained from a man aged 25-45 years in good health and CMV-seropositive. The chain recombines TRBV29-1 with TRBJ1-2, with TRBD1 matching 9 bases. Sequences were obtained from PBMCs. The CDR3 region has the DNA TGCAGCACAGGGGGCTCCCTCTATGGCTACACCTTC. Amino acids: CSTGGSLYGYTF.